This T cell receptor beta chain was captured in a study of cytomegalovirus exposure and HLA in healthy donors. Whole-study findings and limits: Reportedly, diagnosis of cytomegalovirus status by the classifier showed high specificity and sensitivity. In a later analysis, V- and J-gene trimming of beta chains associated with a DCLRE1C missense variant, replicated independently.

This clone was seen just once. Antigen unknown. CDR3 size: 13 residues. V was cut by 11 bases and J by 3 bases, with 14 bases left in between. The V gene's germline CDR1 is ENHRY and CDR2 SYGVKD. Use of 60 Vbeta and 13 Jbeta primers characterized the PCR. Study processing details: Among the unique TCR beta chains that a later analysis counted, about 79 million in all, about 11 million were shared. Sequencing was performed with immunoSEQ multiplex PCR; in TCRdb, only in-frame clones are kept and a portion is missing. That table supplies the V and J calls and clone size; D and trimming were determined from the DNA. Of about 140,000 clones in the sample, 75% were seen once.

This TCR was sampled from a man in his forties in good health and CMV-seronegative. The chain links TRBV10-3 to TRBJ2-1; the D gene is possibly TRBD2 (7 bases). The specimen sequenced was PBMCs. CDR3 DNA: TGTGCCTCCGAGGGGGGGGGCTACAATGAGCAGTTCTTC. Translating gives CASEGGGYNEQFF.